The clone carrying this TCR beta chain appeared a few times. TCRdb re-called clones via MiXCR from the PCR reads. The sample lists 15,000 to 25,000 clones, approximately 40% occurring once. This CDR3 spans 16 amino acids. V was clipped by 7 bases and J by 2 bases; unmatched bases: 10. Looked up from germline, CDR1 is MNHEY and CDR2 is SVGEGT. Among the patients, none had received any treatment before thyroid surgery. The data are from a study of metastatic and nonmetastatic thyroid tumors. Study-level information: The authors compared repertoires across blood and tumor or nodule tissue from malignant and benign thyroid patients.

This clonotype was obtained from a female donor with papillary thyroid cancer or a benign thyroid nodule (not recorded which). Some clones in this sample may be carry-over from other donors' samples. The sequenced sample consisted of tumor tissue. This chain connects TRBV6-2 or TRBV6-3 to TRBJ1-3; 8 nucleotides match TRBD1. The CDR3 region is CASTGRQGRTGNTIYF. The CDR3 coding sequence is TGTGCCAGCACCGGACGACAGGGGAGGACTGGAAACACCATATATTTT.